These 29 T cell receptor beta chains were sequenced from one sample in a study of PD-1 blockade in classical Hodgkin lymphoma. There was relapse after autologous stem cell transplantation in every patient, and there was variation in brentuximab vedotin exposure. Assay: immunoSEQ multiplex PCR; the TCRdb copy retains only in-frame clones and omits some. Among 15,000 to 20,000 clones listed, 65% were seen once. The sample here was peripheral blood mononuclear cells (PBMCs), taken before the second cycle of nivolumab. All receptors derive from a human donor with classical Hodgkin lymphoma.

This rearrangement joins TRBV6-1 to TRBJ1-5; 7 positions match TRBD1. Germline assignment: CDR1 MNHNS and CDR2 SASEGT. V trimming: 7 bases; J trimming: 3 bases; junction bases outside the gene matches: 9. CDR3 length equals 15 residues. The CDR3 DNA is TGTGCCAGCAATCCACTGACAGGGATCAATCAGCCCCAGCATTTT. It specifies CASNPLTGINQPQHF.

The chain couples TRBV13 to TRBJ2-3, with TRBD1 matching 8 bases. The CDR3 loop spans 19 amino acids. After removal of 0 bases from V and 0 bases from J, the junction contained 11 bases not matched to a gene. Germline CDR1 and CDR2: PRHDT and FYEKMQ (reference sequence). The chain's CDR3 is CASSLGPDRGRGSTDTQYF. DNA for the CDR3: TGTGCCAGCAGCTTAGGGCCTGACAGGGGACGCGGGAGCACAGATACGCAGTATTTT.

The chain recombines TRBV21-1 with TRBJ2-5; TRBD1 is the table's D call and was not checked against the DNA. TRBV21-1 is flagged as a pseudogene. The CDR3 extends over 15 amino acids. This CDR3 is CASNPGQGDQETQYF. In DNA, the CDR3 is TGTGCCAGCAATCCGGGACAGGGAGATCAAGAGACCCAGTACTTC.

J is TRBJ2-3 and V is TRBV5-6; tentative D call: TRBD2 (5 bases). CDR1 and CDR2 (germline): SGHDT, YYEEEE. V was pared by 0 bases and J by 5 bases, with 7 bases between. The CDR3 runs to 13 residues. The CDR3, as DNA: TGTGCCAGCAGCTTGGGGGCGGGAGATACGCAGTATTTT. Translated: CASSLGAGDTQYF.

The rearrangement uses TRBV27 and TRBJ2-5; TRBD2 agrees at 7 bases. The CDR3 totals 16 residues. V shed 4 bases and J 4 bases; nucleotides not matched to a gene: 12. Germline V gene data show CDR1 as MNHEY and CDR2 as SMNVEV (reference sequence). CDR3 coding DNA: TGTGCCAGCAGTTCCCTCACGACTAGCAGCCTAGAGACCCAGTACTTC. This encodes CASSSLTTSSLETQYF.

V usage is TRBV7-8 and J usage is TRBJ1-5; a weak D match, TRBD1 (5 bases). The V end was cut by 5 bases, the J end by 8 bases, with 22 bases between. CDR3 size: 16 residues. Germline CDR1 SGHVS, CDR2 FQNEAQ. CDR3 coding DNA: TGTGCCAGCAGCCGTACGTCGCGGGACCCCTATGAGCCCCAGCATTTT. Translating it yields CASSRTSRDPYEPQHF.

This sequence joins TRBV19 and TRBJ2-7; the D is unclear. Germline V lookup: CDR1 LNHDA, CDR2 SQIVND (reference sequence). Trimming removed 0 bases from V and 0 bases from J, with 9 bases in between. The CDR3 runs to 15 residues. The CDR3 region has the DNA TGTGCCAGTAGTATAGATCTAGACCCCTCCTACGAGCAGTACTTC. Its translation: CASSIDLDPSYEQYF.

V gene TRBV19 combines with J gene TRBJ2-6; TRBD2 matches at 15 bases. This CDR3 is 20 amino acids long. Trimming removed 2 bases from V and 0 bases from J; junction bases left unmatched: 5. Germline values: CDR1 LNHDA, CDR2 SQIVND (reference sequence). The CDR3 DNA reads TGTGCCAGTAGTATACCCGGACTAGCGGGGGGGTTCTCTGGGGCCAACGTCCTGACTTTC. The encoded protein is CASSIPGLAGGFSGANVLTF.

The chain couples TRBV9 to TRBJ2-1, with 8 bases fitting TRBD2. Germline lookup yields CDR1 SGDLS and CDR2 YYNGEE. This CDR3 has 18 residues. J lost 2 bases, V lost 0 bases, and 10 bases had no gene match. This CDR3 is CASSVVRGPSGPYNEQFF. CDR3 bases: TGTGCCAGCAGCGTAGTCAGAGGCCCTAGCGGGCCCTACAATGAGCAGTTCTTC.

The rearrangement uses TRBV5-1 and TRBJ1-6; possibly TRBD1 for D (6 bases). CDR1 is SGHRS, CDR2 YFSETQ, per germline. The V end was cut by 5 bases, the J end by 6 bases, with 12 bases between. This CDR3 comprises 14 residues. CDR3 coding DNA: TGCGCCAGCAGTCCCCAGGGGTCTAATTCACCCCTCCACTTT. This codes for CASSPQGSNSPLHF.

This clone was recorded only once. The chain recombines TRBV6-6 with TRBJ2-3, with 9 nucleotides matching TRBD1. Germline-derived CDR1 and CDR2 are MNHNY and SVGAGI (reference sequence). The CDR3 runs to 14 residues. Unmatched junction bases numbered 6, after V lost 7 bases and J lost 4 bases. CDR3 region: CASIPGQGPDTQYF. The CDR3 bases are TGTGCCAGCATTCCGGGACAGGGTCCAGATACGCAGTATTTT.

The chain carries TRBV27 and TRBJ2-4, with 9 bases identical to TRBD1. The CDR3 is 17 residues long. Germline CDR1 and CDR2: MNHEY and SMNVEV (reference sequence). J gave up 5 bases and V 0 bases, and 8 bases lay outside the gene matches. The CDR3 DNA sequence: TGTGCCAGCAGTTTATCGCCCACAGGGGGCTCGGAAAACATTCAGTACTTC. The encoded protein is CASSLSPTGGSENIQYF.

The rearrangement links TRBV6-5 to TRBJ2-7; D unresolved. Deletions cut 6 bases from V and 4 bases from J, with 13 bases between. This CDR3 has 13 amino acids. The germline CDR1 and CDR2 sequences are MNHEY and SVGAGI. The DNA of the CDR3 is TGTGCCAGCAGAAGAGGCAGCTTATACGAGCAGTACTTC. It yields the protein CASRRGSLYEQYF.

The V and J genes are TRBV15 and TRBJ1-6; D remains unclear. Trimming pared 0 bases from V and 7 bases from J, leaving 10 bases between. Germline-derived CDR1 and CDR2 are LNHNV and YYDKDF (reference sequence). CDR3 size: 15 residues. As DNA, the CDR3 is TGTGCCACCAGCAGAGATTGGGCGCAAAATTCACCCCTCCACTTT. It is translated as CATSRDWAQNSPLHF. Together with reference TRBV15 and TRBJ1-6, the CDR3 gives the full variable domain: DAMVIQNPRYQVTQFGKPVTLSCSQTLNHNVMYWYQQKSSQAPKLLFHYYDKDFNNEADTPDNFQSRRPNTSFCFLDIRSPGLGDTAMYLCATSRDWAQNSPLHFGNGTRLTVT.

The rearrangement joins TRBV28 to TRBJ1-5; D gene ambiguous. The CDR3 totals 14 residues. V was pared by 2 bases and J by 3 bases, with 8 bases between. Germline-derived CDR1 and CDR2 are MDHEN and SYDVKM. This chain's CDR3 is CASSLQGINQPQHF. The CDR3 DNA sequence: TGTGCCAGCAGTTTACAAGGAATCAATCAGCCCCAGCATTTT.

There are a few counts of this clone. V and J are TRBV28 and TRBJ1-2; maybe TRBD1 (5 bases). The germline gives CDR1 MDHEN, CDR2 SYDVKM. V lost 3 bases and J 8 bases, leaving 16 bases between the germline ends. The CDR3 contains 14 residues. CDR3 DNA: TGTGCCAGCAGTTTCAGGGTATTATCAGCGGGCTACACCTTC. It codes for CASSFRVLSAGYTF.

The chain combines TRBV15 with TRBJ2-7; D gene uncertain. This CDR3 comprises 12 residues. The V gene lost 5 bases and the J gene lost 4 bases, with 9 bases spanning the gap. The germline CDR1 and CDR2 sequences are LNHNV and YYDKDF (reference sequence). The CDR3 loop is CATSGMSYEQYF. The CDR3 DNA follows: TGTGCCACCAGCGGGATGAGTTACGAGCAGTACTTC.

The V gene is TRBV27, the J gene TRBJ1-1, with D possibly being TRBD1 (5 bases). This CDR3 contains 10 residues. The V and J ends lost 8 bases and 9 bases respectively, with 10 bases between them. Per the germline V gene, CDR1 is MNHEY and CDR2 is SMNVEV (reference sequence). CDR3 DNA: TGTGCCAGCGGGACCTATCAAGCTTTCTTT. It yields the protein CASGTYQAFF.

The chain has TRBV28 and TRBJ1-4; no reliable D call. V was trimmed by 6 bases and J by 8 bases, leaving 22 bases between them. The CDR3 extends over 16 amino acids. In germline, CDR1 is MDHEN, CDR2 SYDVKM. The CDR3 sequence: CASRMVTGPDGEKLFF. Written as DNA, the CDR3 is TGTGCCAGCAGAATGGTAACCGGGCCAGACGGAGAAAAACTGTTTTTT.

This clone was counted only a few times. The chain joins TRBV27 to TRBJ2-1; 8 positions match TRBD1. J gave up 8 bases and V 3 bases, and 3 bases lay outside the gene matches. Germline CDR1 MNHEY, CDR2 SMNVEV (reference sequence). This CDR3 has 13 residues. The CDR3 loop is CASSFVQGDEQFF. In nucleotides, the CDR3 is TGTGCCAGCAGTTTCGTACAGGGGGATGAGCAGTTCTTC.

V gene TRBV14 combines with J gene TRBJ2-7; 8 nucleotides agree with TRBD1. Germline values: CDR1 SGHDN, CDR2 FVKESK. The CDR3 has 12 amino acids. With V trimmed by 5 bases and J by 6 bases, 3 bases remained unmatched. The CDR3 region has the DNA TGTGCCAGCAGCAGGGACAGGATCGAGCAGTACTTC. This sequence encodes CASSRDRIEQYF.

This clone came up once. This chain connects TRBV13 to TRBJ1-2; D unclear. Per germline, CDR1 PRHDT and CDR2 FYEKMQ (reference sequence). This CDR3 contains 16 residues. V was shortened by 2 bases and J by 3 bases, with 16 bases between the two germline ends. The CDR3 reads CASSLLPGLGDYGYTF. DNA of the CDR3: TGTGCCAGCAGCTTATTACCCGGACTTGGCGACTATGGCTACACCTTC.

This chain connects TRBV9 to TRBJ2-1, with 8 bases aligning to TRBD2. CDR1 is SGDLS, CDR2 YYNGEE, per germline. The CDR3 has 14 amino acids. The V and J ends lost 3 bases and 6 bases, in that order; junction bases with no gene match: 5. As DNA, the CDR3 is TGTGCCAGCAGCGCAACCGGGACTAGCAATGAGCAGTTCTTC. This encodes CASSATGTSNEQFF.

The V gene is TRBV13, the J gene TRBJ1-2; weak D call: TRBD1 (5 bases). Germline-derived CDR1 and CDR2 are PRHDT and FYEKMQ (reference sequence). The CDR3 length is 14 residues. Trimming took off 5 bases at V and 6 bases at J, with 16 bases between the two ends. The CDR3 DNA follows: TGTGCCAGCAGCCACGCCCGGAGAGGGGATGGCTACACCTTC. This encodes CASSHARRGDGYTF.

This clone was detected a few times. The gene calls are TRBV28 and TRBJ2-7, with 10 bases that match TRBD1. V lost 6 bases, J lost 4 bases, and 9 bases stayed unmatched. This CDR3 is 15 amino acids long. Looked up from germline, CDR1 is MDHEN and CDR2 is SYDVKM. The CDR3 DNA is TGTGCCAGCAGATACGGGACAGGGGATATGTACGAGCAGTACTTC. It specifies CASRYGTGDMYEQYF.

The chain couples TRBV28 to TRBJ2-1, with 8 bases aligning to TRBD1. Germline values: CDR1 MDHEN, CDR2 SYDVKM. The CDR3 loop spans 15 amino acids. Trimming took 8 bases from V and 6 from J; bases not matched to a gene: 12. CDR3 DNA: TGTGCCAGCCGATCCTGGACAGGGTATAGCAATGAGCAGTTCTTC. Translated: CASRSWTGYSNEQFF. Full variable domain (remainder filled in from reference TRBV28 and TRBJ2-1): DVKVTQSSRYLVKRTGEKVFLECVQDMDHENMFWYRQDPGLGLRLIYFSYDVKMKEKGDIPEGYSVSREKKERFSLILESASTNQTSMYLCASRSWTGYSNEQFFGPGTRLTVL.

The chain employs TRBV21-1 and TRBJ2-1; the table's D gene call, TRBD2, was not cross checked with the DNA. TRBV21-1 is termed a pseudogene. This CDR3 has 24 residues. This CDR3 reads CASSKRPRGGPGLAGEDSYNEQFF. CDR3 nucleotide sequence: TGTGCCAGCAGCAAACGCCCAAGAGGCGGACCGGGACTAGCGGGAGAGGACTCCTACAATGAGCAGTTCTTC.

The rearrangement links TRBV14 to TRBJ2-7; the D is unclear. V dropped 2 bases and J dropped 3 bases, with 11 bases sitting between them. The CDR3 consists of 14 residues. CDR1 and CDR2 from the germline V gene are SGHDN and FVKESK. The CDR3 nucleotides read TGTGCCAGCAGCCAAACGTCCCCGATCTACGAGCAGTACTTC. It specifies CASSQTSPIYEQYF. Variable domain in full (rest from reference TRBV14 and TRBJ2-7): EAGVTQFPSHSVIEKGQTVTLRCDPISGHDNLYWYRRVMGKEIKFLLHFVKESKQDESGMPNNRFLAERTGGTYSTLKVQPAELEDSGVYFCASSQTSPIYEQYFGPGTRLTVT.

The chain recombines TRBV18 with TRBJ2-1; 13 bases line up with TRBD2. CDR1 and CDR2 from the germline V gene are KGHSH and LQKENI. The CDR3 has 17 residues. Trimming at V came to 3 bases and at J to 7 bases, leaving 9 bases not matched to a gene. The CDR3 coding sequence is TGTGCCAGCTCACCCACCCGGACTAGCGGGAGTTTTAATGAGCAGTTCTTC. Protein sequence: CASSPTRTSGSFNEQFF.